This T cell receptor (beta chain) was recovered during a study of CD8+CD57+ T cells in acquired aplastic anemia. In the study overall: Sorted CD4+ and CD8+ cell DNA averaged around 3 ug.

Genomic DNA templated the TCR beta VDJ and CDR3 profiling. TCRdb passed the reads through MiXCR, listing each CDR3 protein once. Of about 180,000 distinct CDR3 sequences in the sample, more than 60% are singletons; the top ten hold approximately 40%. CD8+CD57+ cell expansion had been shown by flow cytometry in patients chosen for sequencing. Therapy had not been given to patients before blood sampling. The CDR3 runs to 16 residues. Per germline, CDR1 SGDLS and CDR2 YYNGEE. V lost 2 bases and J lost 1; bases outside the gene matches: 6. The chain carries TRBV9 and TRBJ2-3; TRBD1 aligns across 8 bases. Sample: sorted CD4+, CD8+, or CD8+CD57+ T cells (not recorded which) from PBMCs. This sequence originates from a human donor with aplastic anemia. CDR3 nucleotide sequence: TGTGCCAGCAGCGTCCTCGACAGGGGTGGCACAGATACGCAGTATTTT. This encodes CASSVLDRGGTDTQYF.